A selection of T cell receptor beta chains follows, all from one sample in a study of CD8 T cells in Susac syndrome. A single record per CDR3 protein comes from TCRdb applying MiXCR to the immunoSEQ multiplex PCR reads. The table has around 110,000 distinct CDR3 sequences, just over 95% seen once. Material for sequencing was CD4+ T cells from PBMCs. The receptors come from a human donor with Susac syndrome. Each CDR3 is given with its conserved first and last residue. A D gene is named only where the DNA matches it firmly.

j_call d_call v_call cdr3_aa cdr3_nt
TRBJ2-7 TRBD2 TRBV18 CASSPTSGSYEQYF TGTGCCAGCTCACCGACTAGCGGATCCTACGAGCAGTACTTC
TRBJ1-1 - TRBV12-3/TRBV12-4 CASSLRSGNTEAFF TGTGCCAGCAGTCTCCGTAGTGGGAACACTGAAGCTTTCTTT
TRBJ2-1 - TRBV29-1 CSVKEGSGLREQFF TGCAGCGTCAAGGAGGGTAGCGGCCTCAGGGAGCAGTTCTTC
TRBJ2-2 - TRBV5-1 CASTETQGTGELFF TGCGCCAGCACCGAAACACAGGGAACCGGGGAGCTGTTTTTT
TRBJ2-1 - TRBV20-1 CSARDTLTISSYNEQFF TGCAGTGCTAGAGATACGCTAACCATAAGCTCCTACAATGAGCAGTTCTTC
TRBJ2-7 - TRBV12-3/TRBV12-4 CASSFGSRTYEQYF TGTGCCAGCAGTTTTGGCAGTCGGACCTACGAGCAGTACTTC
TRBJ1-1 - TRBV20-1 CSATRQSRNTEAFF TGCAGTGCAACCAGACAGAGCAGAAACACTGAAGCTTTCTTT
TRBJ2-1 TRBD2 TRBV7-3 CASSSRLAGENEQFF TGTGCCAGCAGCTCACGACTAGCGGGAGAGAATGAGCAGTTCTTC
TRBJ2-2 - TRBV24-1 CATSVGRRNTGELFF TGTGCCACCAGTGTAGGCAGGAGGAACACCGGGGAGCTGTTTTTT
TRBJ1-1 - TRBV20-1 CSVTRGKNTEAFF TGCAGTGTCACTAGGGGCAAGAACACTGAAGCTTTCTTT
TRBJ2-1 TRBD2 TRBV7-2 CASSFGTKPDNEQFF TGTGCCAGCAGCTTCGGGACTAAGCCCGACAATGAGCAGTTCTTC
TRBJ2-7 - TRBV4-3 CASSRGTYYEQYF TGCGCCAGCAGCCGAGGGACCTACTACGAGCAGTACTTC
TRBJ2-1 TRBD1 TRBV18 CASSPGGQGYNEQFF TGTGCCAGCTCACCTGGTGGACAGGGGTACAATGAGCAGTTCTTC
TRBJ1-2 TRBD1 TRBV20-1 CSAYLGQGQSYTF TGCAGTGCTTACCTGGGACAGGGTCAAAGCTACACCTTC